Below, one TCR beta chain is given with its context. The antigen remains undetermined. TCRdb passed the 5' RACE reads through MiXCR, listing each CDR3 protein once. Of over 500,000 distinct CDR3 sequences listed, roughly 21% are singletons. This entry comes from a study of identical twins. Study-level findings and limits: Beta out-of-frame sequences showed weaker excess twin sharing.

The CDR3 has 12 amino acids. From germline, CDR1 is DFQATT and CDR2 SNEGSKA (reference sequence). The germline V and J ends were trimmed by 0 bases and 12 bases, with 15 bases remaining between them. This same sample was also part of a study on T cells expressing NK-cell markers. That report notes: Cells sorted as CD3+CD56+NKG2C+, CD3+CD56+NKG2C- and CD3+CD56-NKG2C+ T cells supplied the TCR beta repertoires. The eight sequenced donors comprised seven who were HCMV-seropositive and one who was seronegative. Dominant NKG2C+ clonotypes were found to form about 1.0-7.5% of CD8+ T cells in six donors.

This clonotype was obtained from a woman between 18 and 29 years old in good health. This chain connects TRBV20-1 to TRBJ2-7; weak D call: TRBD2 (5 bases). Sequencing used CD4+ T cells sorted from blood. The CDR3 loop is CSAREEGGRGYF. The CDR3, as DNA: TGCAGTGCTAGAGAAGAGGGTGGGAGAGGGTACTTC.